This passage covers 20 T cell receptor beta chains from one sample sequenced in a study of blood T cell repertoires in COVID-19. Sequencing used immunoSEQ multiplex PCR; TCRdb keeps in-frame clones, though not all of them. The data contain approximately 120,000 clones, approximately 80% of them singletons. The sample comprised peripheral blood. The receptors originated from a human donor in a cohort sampled during active COVID-19.

V gene TRBV7-9 combines with J gene TRBJ2-3; 11 bases align to TRBD2. V lost 5 bases and J lost 7; bases outside the gene matches: 11. Germline CDR1 reads SEHNR; CDR2 reads FQNEAQ (reference sequence). The CDR3 covers 16 residues. This chain's CDR3 is CASSPSTSGAMNTQYF. As DNA, the CDR3 is TGTGCCAGCAGCCCTTCGACTAGCGGGGCGATGAATACGCAGTATTTT.

The chain recombines TRBV27 with TRBJ2-2; 9 bases are a match to TRBD1. V lost 5 bases, J lost 9 bases, and 10 bases stayed unmatched. This CDR3 has 15 amino acids. Germline CDR1 reads MNHEY; CDR2 reads SMNVEV (reference sequence). CDR3 residues: CASSPGDRARRELFF. The CDR3 DNA is TGTGCCAGCAGTCCAGGGGACAGGGCTAGAAGGGAGCTGTTTTTT.

The chain recombines TRBV7-9 with TRBJ2-2, with a weak D call TRBD1 (5 bases). V was cut by 1 base and J by 6 bases, with 9 bases left in between. This CDR3 is 14 amino acids long. Germline loops: CDR1 SEHNR, CDR2 FQNEAQ (reference sequence). The CDR3 reads CASSLGRVAGELFF. CDR3 DNA: TGTGCCAGCAGCTTAGGCAGGGTGGCCGGGGAGCTGTTTTTT.

The V call is TRBV4-1, the J call TRBJ1-3; D is unresolved. CDR1 MGHRA and CDR2 YSYEKL come from the germline V gene. Trimming removed 5 bases at V and 0 bases at J, with 8 bases between. The CDR3 length is 14 residues. DNA for the CDR3: TGCGCCAGCAGCAACGCGCCCTCTGGAAACACCATATATTTT. It encodes CASSNAPSGNTIYF.

The chain recombines TRBV19 with TRBJ2-5, with D possibly matching TRBD2 (7 bases). V lost 6 bases and J 4 bases, leaving 15 bases between the germline ends. CDR1 and CDR2 (germline): LNHDA, SQIVND (reference sequence). This CDR3 comprises 14 residues. CDR3 nucleotides: TGTGCCAGTAGAGAGGGGGGGGCAGGAGAGACCCAGTACTTC. It codes for CASREGGAGETQYF.

This rearrangement joins TRBV4-2 to TRBJ2-1; 10 nucleotides align to TRBD2. The CDR3 has 17 residues. Trimming cost V 0 bases and J 0 bases; bases outside gene matches: 2. The germline gives CDR1 LGHNA, CDR2 YNFKEQ. The CDR3 nucleotides read TGTGCCAGCAGCCAAGAACTAGCGGGAACCTCCTACAATGAGCAGTTCTTC. Encoded protein: CASSQELAGTSYNEQFF.

CDR3 nucleotides: TGTGCCAGCAGCTGGGACAGGGTGAACACTGAAGCTTTCTTT. Translated: CASSWDRVNTEAFF. The chain links TRBV5-6 to TRBJ1-1, with 9 bases fitting TRBD1. Trimming cost V 3 bases and J 0 bases; bases outside gene matches: 0. Germline V gene data show CDR1 as SGHDT and CDR2 as YYEEEE. This CDR3 has 14 amino acids.

This clone was detected only a few times. The rearrangement uses TRBV11-2 and TRBJ2-3; 10 bases agree with TRBD2. The CDR3 length is 17 residues. Germline V lookup: CDR1 SGHAT, CDR2 FQNNGV. The V and J ends lost 4 bases and 3 bases, in that order; junction bases with no gene match: 10. CDR3 in DNA: TGTGCCAGCAGCTATAGTGGGGCTAGCGGGAGAACAGATACGCAGTATTTT. Protein sequence: CASSYSGASGRTDTQYF.

This clone was detected only a few times. This sequence joins TRBV30 and TRBJ2-2; D gene ambiguous. Germline CDR1 reads GTSNPN; CDR2 reads SVGIG (reference sequence). The CDR3 spans 15 residues. The V end lost 0 bases, the J end lost 1 base, and 9 bases lay between the germline ends. CDR3 in DNA: TGTGCCTGGAGTGTACAAACCCTGAACACCGGGGAGCTGTTTTTT. Translation: CAWSVQTLNTGELFF. Based on the CDR3 plus reference TRBV30 and TRBJ2-2, the full variable domain is SQTIHQWPATLVQPVGSPLSLECTVEGTSNPNLYWYRQAAGRGLQLLFYSVGIGQISSEVPQNLSASRPQDRQFILSSKKLLLSDSGFYLCAWSVQTLNTGELFFGEGSRLTVL.

The chain uses TRBV10-3 and TRBJ1-2, with TRBD1 as a possible D gene (5 bases). The CDR3 totals 16 residues. The V end was cut by 0 bases, the J end by 2 bases, with 13 bases between. Per germline, CDR1 ENHRY and CDR2 SYGVKD. In DNA, the CDR3 is TGTGCCATCAGTGAGTCTGTAACAGGAATCAACTATGGCTACACCTTC. Protein: CAISESVTGINYGYTF.

Comments on this clone: At one end, the junction sequence differs from germline, possibly due to a read error. This chain uses TRBV24-1 with TRBJ2-5; 11 nucleotides line up with TRBD1. The CDR3 covers 16 residues. The germline CDR1 and CDR2 sequences are KGHDR and SFDVKD. The CDR3 nucleotides read TGTGTCACCAGTGATTTTGGGACAGGGGGCCAAGAGACCCAGTACTTC. Translation gives CVTSDFGTGGQETQYF.

The genes are TRBV28 and TRBJ1-2, with no clear D. V lost 5 bases, J lost 0 bases, and 13 bases lay in between. Germline CDR1 is MDHEN and CDR2 is SYDVKM. The CDR3 contains 15 residues. The CDR3 nucleotides are TGTGCCAGCAGTGGAGGCCGGCCGTCTAACTATGGCTACACCTTC. Translation gives CASSGGRPSNYGYTF.

With regard to this clone: The junction departs from germline at one end; a sequencing error may be responsible. The genes are TRBV7-3 and TRBJ2-1, with D maybe TRBD2 (6 bases). Looked up from germline, CDR1 is SGHTA and CDR2 is FQGTGA. The CDR3 has 13 amino acids. The CDR3 sequence: CASSPPGGAPRLF. The CDR3 nucleotides are TGTGCCAGCAGCCCTCCGGGCGGGGCCCCTAGGCTCTTC.

This clone was detected only a few times. V and J are TRBV7-2 and TRBJ1-6, with 9 nucleotides matching TRBD1. The CDR3 runs 16 residues. Germline CDR1 is SGHTA and CDR2 is FQGNSA. Losses at the gene ends were 4 bases for V and 5 bases for J; bases not matched to a gene: 6. The CDR3 DNA follows: TGTGCCAGCAGCTCTCCGGGACAGGGAAATAATTCACCCCTCCACTTT. Encoded protein: CASSSPGQGNNSPLHF.

V and J are TRBV5-1 and TRBJ2-1; D may be TRBD1 (5 bases). Looked up from germline, CDR1 is SGHRS and CDR2 is YFSETQ. CDR3 length: 16 residues. The V end lost 4 bases, the J end lost 4 bases, and 18 bases lay between the germline ends. The CDR3 DNA reads as TGCGCCAGCAGCCCTGGTAGGGGTTTGGGGTACAATGAGCAGTTCTTC. It is translated as CASSPGRGLGYNEQFF.

The chain couples TRBV30 to TRBJ1-1; maybe TRBD1 (5 bases). The germline V gene has CDR1 GTSNPN and CDR2 SVGIG (reference sequence). The CDR3 runs to 12 residues. Between the trimmed V and J ends, which lost 1 base and 8 bases, there was a span of 11 bases. Here the CDR3 reads CAWSAGTREAFF. The CDR3 nucleotides are TGTGCCTGGAGTGCAGGGACTCGGGAAGCTTTCTTT.

The chain is built from TRBV14 and TRBJ1-2; D gene unclear. The CDR3 extends over 14 amino acids. Germline CDR1 reads SGHDN; CDR2 reads FVKESK. V was shortened by 6 bases and J by 7 bases, with 18 bases between the two germline ends. CDR3 sequence (DNA): TGTGCCAGCAGTCGCGGGAATTATGGTGGTGGCTACACCTTC. Translated: CASSRGNYGGGYTF.

The V gene is TRBV15, the J gene TRBJ1-3; weak D call: TRBD1 (6 bases). The germline V gene has CDR1 LNHNV and CDR2 YYDKDF (reference sequence). Trimming took 0 bases from V and 4 from J, leaving 10 bases between them. The length of the CDR3 is 15 residues. Here the CDR3 DNA reads TGTGCCACCAGCAGAGATCAGGGGTCCGGAAACACCATATATTTT. Its translation: CATSRDQGSGNTIYF.

CDR3 loop: CASSQNLLVGSEQFF. The CDR3 DNA follows: TGTGCCAGCAGCCAAAATCTCCTAGTAGGTAGTGAGCAGTTCTTC. The chain joins TRBV3-1 (or the pseudogene TRBV3-2) to TRBJ2-1; D remains ambiguous. Germline assignment: CDR1 LGHDT and CDR2 YNNKEL (reference sequence). This CDR3 is built from 15 residues. V lost 2 bases and J lost 9, with 17 bases in between.

As for this clone: This sample also contains other DNA sequences that code for the same CDR3. The chain employs TRBV5-1 and TRBJ2-1; tentatively, D is TRBD2 (8 bases). Trimming stripped 4 bases from V and 8 bases from J, with 22 bases between. In germline, CDR1 is SGHRS, CDR2 YFSETQ. This CDR3 is 16 amino acids long. The CDR3 DNA reads TGCGCCAGCAGCCCGCGGGGGGCAGGGGGGCGGGATGAGCAGTTCTTC. Protein: CASSPRGAGGRDEQFF. Full variable domain (outside the CDR3, taken from reference TRBV5-1 and TRBJ2-1): KAGVTQTPRYLIKTRGQQVTLSCSPISGHRSVSWYQQTPGQGLQFLFEYFSETQRNKGNFPGRFSGRQFSNSRSEMNVSTLELGDSALYLCASSPRGAGGRDEQFFGPGTRLTVL.